The sample holds a few counts of the clone carrying this T cell receptor beta chain. As yet, its antigen is unknown. The data belong to a study of identical twins. Whole-study findings and limits: Alpha sequences that were out-of-frame and twin-shared showed an excess of low generation probability.

One entry per CDR3 protein results from TCRdb running MiXCR on the 5' RACE reads. Of roughly 260,000 distinct CDR3 sequences listed, about 14% are singletons. This clonotype originated in a young woman in good health. The source material was memory (CD45RO+) T cells sorted from blood.

The CDR3 region is CAWRHSGRLYEQYF. DNA for the CDR3: TGTGCCTGGAGGCATAGCGGGAGGCTCTACGAGCAGTACTTC. The gene calls are TRBV30 and TRBJ2-7; 10 nucleotides agree with TRBD2. CDR3 size: 14 residues. J gave up 3 bases and V 3 bases, and 5 bases lay outside the gene matches. Germline V gene sequence: CDR1 GTSNPN, CDR2 SVGIG (reference sequence).